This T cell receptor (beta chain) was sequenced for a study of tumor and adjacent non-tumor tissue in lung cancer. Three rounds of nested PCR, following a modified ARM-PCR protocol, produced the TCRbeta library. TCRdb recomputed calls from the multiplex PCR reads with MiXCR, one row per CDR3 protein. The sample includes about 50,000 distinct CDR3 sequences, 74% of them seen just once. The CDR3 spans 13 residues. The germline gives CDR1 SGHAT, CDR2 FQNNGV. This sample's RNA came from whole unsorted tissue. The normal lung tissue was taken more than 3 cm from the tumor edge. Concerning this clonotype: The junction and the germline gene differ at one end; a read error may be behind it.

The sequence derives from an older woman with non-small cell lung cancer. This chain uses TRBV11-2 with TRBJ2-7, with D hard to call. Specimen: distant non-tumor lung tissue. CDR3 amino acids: CASSSLGPYEEYF. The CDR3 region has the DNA TGTGCCAGCAGTTCCCTCGGGCCATACGAGGAGTACTTC.